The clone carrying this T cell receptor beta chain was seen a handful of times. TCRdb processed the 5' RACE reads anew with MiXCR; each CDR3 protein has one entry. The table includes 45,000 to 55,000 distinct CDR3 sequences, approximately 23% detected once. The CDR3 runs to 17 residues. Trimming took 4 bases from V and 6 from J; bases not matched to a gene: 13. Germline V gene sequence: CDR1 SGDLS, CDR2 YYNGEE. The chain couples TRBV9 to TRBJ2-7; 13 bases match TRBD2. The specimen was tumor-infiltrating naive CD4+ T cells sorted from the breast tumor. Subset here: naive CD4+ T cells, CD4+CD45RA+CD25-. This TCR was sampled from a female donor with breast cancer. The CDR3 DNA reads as TGTGCCAGCAGCAGGGGACTAGCGGGGCTCCCAGGGGGCGAGCAGTACTTC. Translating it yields CASSRGLAGLPGGEQYF.